The 24 T cell receptor beta chains below come from one sample, sequenced in a study of identical twins. MiXCR was run by TCRdb on the 5' RACE reads, yielding one entry per CDR3 protein. This sample has roughly 1,500,000 distinct CDR3 sequences, with under 35% found just once. Sequencing used cord blood. All receptors come from a newborn girl in good health.

The gene calls are TRBV4-1 and TRBJ1-5; D gene uncertain. The CDR3 contains 15 residues. Germline CDR1 is MGHRA and CDR2 is YSYEKL. Trimming left V 1 base short and J 0 bases short, with 7 bases between. This chain's CDR3 is CASSQVRSSNQPQHF. DNA of the CDR3: TGCGCCAGCAGCCAAGTTAGGAGTAGCAATCAGCCCCAGCATTTT.

The chain combines TRBV16 with TRBJ1-6; 12 nucleotides agree with TRBD1. V lost 0 bases and J lost 8; bases outside the gene matches: 2. Germline V gives CDR1 KGHSY, CDR2 FQNENV. This CDR3 has 16 amino acids. For the CDR3, the DNA is TGTGCCAGCAGCCAATCGGGACAGGGGGCTTATTCACCCCTCCACTTT. It specifies CASSQSGQGAYSPLHF.

The V and J genes are TRBV5-1 and TRBJ1-5; D is perhaps TRBD1 (6 bases). Germline V gene sequence: CDR1 SGHRS, CDR2 YFSETQ. Trimming removed 0 bases at V and 3 bases at J, with 16 bases between. The CDR3 is 17 residues long. The CDR3 coding sequence is TGCGCCAGCAGCTTGGGGCCCCAGGGGCCCAACAATCAGCCCCAGCATTTT. This translates into CASSLGPQGPNNQPQHF.

The chain employs TRBV14 and TRBJ2-2; D possibly corresponds to TRBD1 (6 bases). Between the trimmed V and J ends, which lost 4 bases and 5 bases, there was a span of 17 bases. This CDR3 contains 16 residues. The germline V gene has CDR1 SGHDN and CDR2 FVKESK. The CDR3 reads CASSRTGTIRTGELFF. The CDR3 DNA sequence: TGTGCCAGCAGCCGAACCGGGACAATCCGGACCGGGGAGCTGTTTTTT. The full variable domain, in which reference TRBV14 and TRBJ2-2 provide the parts outside the CDR3, is EAGVTQFPSHSVIEKGQTVTLRCDPISGHDNLYWYRRVMGKEIKFLLHFVKESKQDESGMPNNRFLAERTGGTYSTLKVQPAELEDSGVYFCASSRTGTIRTGELFFGEGSRLTVL.

This clonotype has a handful of counts. The chain is built from TRBV25-1 and TRBJ2-1; tentative D call: TRBD2 (5 bases). CDR1 MGHDK and CDR2 SYGVNS come from the germline V gene. The CDR3 has 13 amino acids. Trimming cost V 6 bases and J 6 bases, with 12 bases left between them. For the CDR3, the DNA is TGTGCCAGCAGGGGGAGTTGGGGCAATGAGCAGTTCTTC. Its protein product is CASRGSWGNEQFF.

This rearrangement joins TRBV10-2 to TRBJ1-5, with D possibly matching TRBD1 (6 bases). Per germline, CDR1 WSHSY and CDR2 SAAADI. Trimming took 4 bases from V and 2 from J, leaving 9 bases between them. The CDR3 length is 14 residues. CDR3 sequence: CASSAGVRNQPQHF. The CDR3 bases are TGCGCCAGCAGTGCAGGGGTCCGCAATCAGCCCCAGCATTTT.

This clonotype has ten or more counts. The chain recombines TRBV29-1 with TRBJ2-3; no clear D. The CDR3 runs to 16 residues. Trimming stripped 1 base from V and 0 bases from J, with 14 bases between. In germline, CDR1 is SQVTM, CDR2 ANQGSEA. For the CDR3, the DNA is TGCAGCGTTGAAGGTGTCGGTGGTGTTAGCACAGATACGCAGTATTTT. Amino acids: CSVEGVGGVSTDTQYF.

This chain uses TRBV28 with TRBJ2-7, with D uncertain. Trimming pared 5 bases from V and 2 bases from J, leaving 13 bases between. Germline CDR1 MDHEN, CDR2 SYDVKM. The CDR3 is made up of 14 amino acids. The CDR3 loop reads CASSRDIFTYEQYF. CDR3 sequence (DNA): TGTGCCAGCAGTCGCGACATCTTCACCTACGAGCAGTACTTC.

Only a few counts were recorded for this clonotype. CDR3 sequence: CSAGQGVVDTQYF. In DNA form, the CDR3 reads TGCAGTGCTGGACAGGGGGTGGTAGATACGCAGTATTTT. V is TRBV20-1 and J is TRBJ2-3, with TRBD1 matching 10 bases. V was pared by 5 bases and J by 5 bases, with 4 bases of the junction left unmatched. From germline, CDR1 is DFQATT and CDR2 SNEGSKA (reference sequence). The CDR3 is 13 amino acids.

The J gene is TRBJ2-7, the V gene TRBV28; D uncertain. CDR1 is MDHEN and CDR2 is SYDVKM in the germline V gene. The CDR3 has 17 amino acids. Deletions cut 2 bases from V and 2 bases from J, with 19 bases between. CDR3 coding DNA: TGTGCCAGCAGTTTACAAGTAGCCCAGTTACTAACCTACGAGCAGTACTTC. This encodes CASSLQVAQLLTYEQYF.

The V and J genes are TRBV4-2 and TRBJ2-7, with D perhaps matching TRBD2 (6 bases). V was clipped by 4 bases and J by 7 bases, with 20 bases between them. The CDR3 is made up of 15 amino acids. In germline, CDR1 is LGHNA, CDR2 YNFKEQ. In nucleotides, the CDR3 is TGTGCCAGCAGCCCCCCCATAGGAGGGTACAATGAGCAGTACTTC. This translates into CASSPPIGGYNEQYF.

CDR3 sequence (DNA): TGCGCCAGCAGCAGTAGCGCCTCTAGCACAGATACGCAGTATTTT. It is translated as CASSSSASSTDTQYF. The chain combines TRBV5-1 with TRBJ2-3; D is perhaps TRBD2 (5 bases). CDR3 size: 15 residues. Trimming took 4 bases from V and 0 from J, leaving 12 bases between them. Per germline, CDR1 SGHRS and CDR2 YFSETQ.

Only a few counts were recorded for this clonotype. This sequence joins TRBV20-1 and TRBJ2-3; 9 bases are shared with TRBD2. V shed 3 bases and J 1 base; nucleotides not matched to a gene: 11. The CDR3 spans 17 residues. CDR1 and CDR2 (germline): DFQATT, SNEGSKA (reference sequence). CDR3 coding DNA: TGCAGTGCTAGGCTGCCCCCGACTAGCGGCCGCACAGATACGCAGTATTTT. Its translation: CSARLPPTSGRTDTQYF.

J is TRBJ2-1 and V is TRBV28, with D possibly matching TRBD2 (7 bases). The end of the DNA aligns better with TRBJ2-7, so the J call may be wrong. This CDR3 has 15 residues. CDR1 is MDHEN, CDR2 SYDVKM, per germline. The CDR3 sequence: CASSFGGAIYNEQYF. The DNA for the CDR3 is TGTGCCAGCAGTTTTGGGGGGGCGATCTACAATGAGCAGTACTTC.

The rearrangement joins TRBV7-8 to TRBJ2-2, with 7 bases aligning to TRBD1. Trimming took 5 bases from V and 4 from J; bases not matched to a gene: 10. Germline values: CDR1 SGHVS, CDR2 FQNEAQ. The CDR3 totals 16 residues. CDR3 protein: CASSPGFRGPTGELFF. CDR3 coding DNA: TGTGCCAGCAGCCCAGGGTTTAGGGGGCCCACCGGGGAGCTGTTTTTT.

This sequence joins TRBV5-1 and TRBJ1-3, with TRBD1 identical over 8 bases. The CDR3 has 16 amino acids. The germline CDR1 and CDR2 sequences are SGHRS and YFSETQ. The V and J ends lost 4 bases and 7 bases, in that order; junction bases with no gene match: 13. The CDR3 protein is CASSPLTQGARNTIYF. The CDR3 nucleotides read TGCGCCAGCAGCCCGCTAACCCAGGGGGCGCGGAACACCATATATTTT.

The chain recombines TRBV20-1 with TRBJ1-1, with a weak D call TRBD1 (5 bases). The V gene's germline CDR1 is DFQATT and CDR2 SNEGSKA (reference sequence). Trimming stripped 6 bases from V and 2 bases from J, with 7 bases between. This CDR3 contains 11 residues. Written as DNA, the CDR3 is TGCAGTGCCTGGGACAACACTGAAGCTTTCTTT. Encoded protein: CSAWDNTEAFF.

This clonotype has ten or more counts. The genes are TRBV12-3 or TRBV12-4 and TRBJ2-7; D is tentatively TRBD1 or TRBD2 (5 bases each). Trimming stripped 7 bases from V and 4 bases from J, with 17 bases between. CDR3 length equals 14 residues. The DNA of the CDR3 is TGTGCCAGCACCACCCTGGGACGCCTTTACGAGCAGTACTTC. This gives the protein CASTTLGRLYEQYF.

The gene calls are TRBV20-1 and TRBJ2-5; 8 positions match TRBD2. The V gene's germline CDR1 is DFQATT and CDR2 SNEGSKA (reference sequence). The CDR3 covers 13 residues. The CDR3 here is CSASGTRRETQYF. The CDR3 nucleotides are TGCAGCGCCTCCGGGACTAGGCGAGAGACCCAGTACTTC.

This clonotype was seen only a few times. This chain links TRBV25-1 with TRBJ2-3; D is tentatively TRBD1 or TRBD2 (6 bases each). The CDR3 consists of 14 residues. Germline V gene data show CDR1 as MGHDK and CDR2 as SYGVNS. Deletions cut 8 bases from V and 5 bases from J, with 17 bases between. The CDR3 DNA is TGTGCCAGCTCAGAGGGGGGTCCCGAAGATACGCAGTATTTT. This translates into CASSEGGPEDTQYF. Together with reference TRBV25-1 and TRBJ2-3, the CDR3 gives the full variable domain: EADIYQTPRYLVIGTGKKITLECSQTMGHDKMYWYQQDPGMELHLIHYSYGVNSTEKGDLSSESTVSRIRTEHFPLTLESARPSHTSQYLCASSEGGPEDTQYFGPGTRLTVL.

This clonotype was counted a few times. This chain connects TRBV29-1 to TRBJ2-2, with 8 bases lining up with TRBD1. The CDR3 loop spans 13 amino acids. J gave up 2 bases and V 4 bases, and 0 bases lay outside the gene matches. The germline V gene encodes CDR1 SQVTM and CDR2 ANQGSEA. In nucleotides, the CDR3 is TGCAGCGTTGCAGGGGGCAACACCGGGGAGCTGTTTTTT. Residues: CSVAGGNTGELFF.

The sample holds one count of this clonotype. The chain employs TRBV12-3 or TRBV12-4 and TRBJ1-1, with 12 bases aligning to TRBD1. This CDR3 has 16 amino acids. V shed 2 bases, J shed 3 bases, and the junction held 4 bases outside the gene matches. CDR3 coding DNA: TGTGCCAGCAGTTTAAGGGGACAGGGGGCGGACACTGAAGCTTTCTTT. It yields the protein CASSLRGQGADTEAFF.

This chain uses TRBV7-2 with TRBJ2-7; TRBD2 aligns across 14 bases. Per germline, CDR1 SGHTA and CDR2 FQGNSA. V lost 6 bases to trimming and J lost 3 bases; unmatched junction nucleotides: 4. CDR3 length equals 15 residues. CDR3 region: CASSVGLAGVYEQYF. In DNA form, the CDR3 reads TGTGCCAGCAGTGTGGGACTAGCGGGAGTCTACGAGCAGTACTTC.

This rearrangement joins TRBV9 to TRBJ2-1, with 8 bases aligning to TRBD1. V dropped 1 base and J dropped 0; count of bases not matched to a gene: 6. The length of the CDR3 is 17 residues. In germline, CDR1 is SGDLS, CDR2 YYNGEE. The CDR3: CASSVRTGPSSYNEQFF. The CDR3 DNA sequence: TGTGCCAGCAGCGTAAGGACAGGGCCAAGCTCCTACAATGAGCAGTTCTTC. The full variable domain, rest sourced from reference TRBV9 and TRBJ2-1, is DSGVTQTPKHLITATGQRVTLRCSPRSGDLSVYWYQQSLDQGLQFLIQYYNGEERAKGNILERFSAQQFPDLHSELNLSSLELGDSALYFCASSVRTGPSSYNEQFFGPGTRLTVL.